This TCR beta chain came from a study of T-cell reconstitution after alpha-beta-depleted transplantation in children. The germline V gene has CDR1 SGHRS and CDR2 YFSETQ. This CDR3 spans 16 amino acids. The ends were cut back, 0 bases at V and 0 bases at J, with 9 bases in the middle. This clonotype was picked up a small number of times. The authors prepared the TCRbeta library with unique molecular identifiers. Each CDR3 protein is one row after TCRdb ran MiXCR on the PCR reads. Here the sample spans approximately 400,000 distinct CDR3 sequences, around 9.9% being singletons. The source was PBMCs from the stem cell graft donor, collected from the stem cell graft. This receptor was obtained from a human donor who donated a stem cell graft to a child with acute myeloid leukemia. This chain connects TRBV5-1 to TRBJ2-2, with D maybe TRBD2 (6 bases). CDR3 region: CASSLASGPNTGELFF. The CDR3 nucleotides read TGCGCCAGCAGCTTGGCCAGCGGGCCGAACACCGGGGAGCTGTTTTTT.